Listed below are T cell receptor beta chains from one sample, sequenced in a study of blood T cell repertoires in COVID-19. Sequencing was performed with immunoSEQ multiplex PCR; in TCRdb, only in-frame clones are kept and a portion is missing. The sample holds roughly 200,000 clones, approximately 78% seen once. Material: peripheral blood. These TCRs come from a woman at least 80 years old with COVID-19, enrolled during active disease. CDR3s leave out the opening cysteine and the closing phenylalanine or tryptophan.

TRBV7-9	TRBJ1-5	12	ASSPGSGGQPQH
TRBV29-1	TRBJ1-1	11	SASGTGGTEAF
TRBV5-1	TRBJ2-1	13	ASSPIAGFDNEQF
TRBV9	TRBJ1-2	15	ASSPSGGGFAWWGYT
TRBV29-1	TRBJ1-4	10	SVRESNEKLF
TRBV29-1	TRBJ2-7	11	SVITASLKEQY
TRBV29-1	TRBJ1-1	13	SVQTQGNLPTEAF
TRBV3-1/TRBV3-2	TRBJ1-5	15	ASSQSRGGGSNQPQH
TRBV6-5	TRBJ2-2	11	ASSYTVTGELF
TRBV28	TRBJ1-3	14	ASSLDRPSSGNTIY
TRBV25-1	TRBJ2-7	14	ASSEPSGKGSYEQY
TRBV27	TRBJ2-4	12	ASSSLAGRGIQY
TRBV2	TRBJ1-2	11	ASTEGGGTRYT
TRBV6-5	TRBJ1-2	11	ASSINRGEGYT
TRBV10-3	TRBJ2-7	11	ATQGSETYEQY
TRBV7-9	TRBJ1-2	12	ASSPGGTNYGYT
TRBV30	TRBJ1-1	12	AWSVRTGRGGPS
TRBV18	TRBJ1-6	11	ASSLRLDSPLH
TRBV30	TRBJ1-1	10	AWGRSNTEAF
TRBV2	TRBJ1-1	13	ASREQGAANTEAF
TRBV6-4	TRBJ2-3	13	ASSDATGGRDTQY
TRBV19	TRBJ2-1	15	ASSYRLAGGSYNEQF
TRBV6-1	TRBJ2-7	14	ASSEAGGSSYYEQY
TRBV7-2	TRBJ1-4	9	ASSRGEKLF
TRBV24-1	TRBJ1-1	11	ATSGLTGIKAF
TRBV18	TRBJ2-1	14	ASSPLKGQGNNEQF
TRBV12-3/TRBV12-4	TRBJ1-5	11	ASHRGLGQPQH
TRBV10-2	TRBJ2-4	13	ASSESAGGWDIQY
TRBV11-2	TRBJ2-1	13	ASSPQGLENNEQF
TRBV6-5	TRBJ2-2	13	ASRERGPNTGELF
TRBV2	TRBJ2-2	12	ASSETSSAGELF
TRBV7-9	TRBJ1-4	13	ASSPDRGANEKLF
TRBV19	TRBJ2-3	10	ASSAGGDTQY
TRBV30	TRBJ1-2	12	AWTQRGGAGGYT
TRBV4-1	TRBJ1-6	14	ASSQSSGQDNSPLH
TRBV7-9	TRBJ1-5	14	ASSLAQGLGNQPQH
TRBV7-9	TRBJ1-5	11	ASSFMGDQPQH
TRBV30	TRBJ1-3	12	AWSTGSTGNTIY
TRBV5-1	TRBJ2-7	11	ASSLQSGDEQY
TRBV11-3	TRBJ2-7	13	ASSLASGGYYEQY
TRBV11-2	TRBJ2-7	15	ASSKGLAGDPSYEQY
TRBV7-2	TRBJ1-4	12	ASSWTGTNEKLF
TRBV3-1/TRBV3-2	TRBJ1-2	11	ASATGGADGYT
TRBV13	TRBJ2-3	9	ASSFADTQY
TRBV5-1	TRBJ1-1	14	ASSLGAGPTNTEAF
TRBV7-9	TRBJ1-4	12	ASSESTGGEKLF
TRBV9	TRBJ2-3	11	ASSVAGEDTQY
TRBV11-2	TRBJ2-7	13	ASSFRLADSYEQY
TRBV19	TRBJ1-2	13	ASSMATGWNYGYT
TRBV7-2	TRBJ2-1	11	APTSGAHNEQF
TRBV28	TRBJ2-7	9	ASSNFYEQY
TRBV6-6	TRBJ2-7	11	ASSRDRVYEQY
TRBV7-9	TRBJ1-1	12	ASSLTQGNTEAF
TRBV23-1	TRBJ2-3	19	ASKRGDGLAGPRHRTDTQY
TRBV29-1	TRBJ2-1	13	SVAGTGDSYNEQF